This TCR beta chain was retrieved from a study of graft-versus-host responses after intestinal transplantation (dated by TCRdb to the early 2020s). Study-level background: The transplants that recipients received were multivisceral, liver-intestinal, or isolated intestinal. Every recipient was given anti-thymocyte globulin induction, then maintenance tacrolimus and steroids for around three years. After intestinal transplantation, graft-versus-host and host-versus-graft alloreactive T cell clones were followed in the graft, circulation and bone marrow using bulk TCR-beta CDR3 sequencing. To identify alloreactive clones, pre-transplant mixed lymphocyte reaction products were sequenced and compared with unstimulated pre-transplant donor and recipient T cells. A cohort of approximately 24 intestinal transplant recipients, including one retransplant, was enrolled, and a few patients lacking pretransplant specimens were excluded. Donor T cell macrochimerism was defined as a peak of at least 4% donor T cells among recipient peripheral blood mononuclear cells. Rather than being sequenced by the commercial service, samples from a few later patients were sequenced in-house on an Illumina MiSeq and processed with MiXCR. Points the paper makes about the study in general: Conclusions were limited by the relatively low number and heterogeneity of intestinal transplant patients. In the allografts of patients with donor T cell macrochimerism, GvH to HvG T cell clonal ratios were high. Early after transplant, peak levels of circulating GvH clones were found to be associated with declines in HvG clones. GvH clones were detected in recipient bone marrow, and some appeared earlier in ileal mucosa or blood, consistent with an intestinal mucosal origin.

The CDR3 holds 15 amino acids from the cysteine to the phenylalanine. Only CDR3 DNA remains: 45 bases, in frame from the first base. Here V drops 3 bases and J drops 2 bases, and the junction holds 3 bases not matched to any gene. According to the germline V gene, CDR1 reads LGHNA and CDR2 reads YNFKEQ. Remarks on this clone: Its recognized antigen is unknown. Base qualities are not recorded, but no much larger clone differs from it by a single base.

Intraepithelial and lamina propria lymphocytes were isolated from graft specimens using dithiothreitol, EDTA incubations and collagenase D digestion. Serial intestinal graft biopsy specimens collected up to 600 days after transplant underwent bulk TCR-beta sequencing. Libraries were built with the immunoSEQ multiplex PCR assay. For most patients, high-throughput TCR-beta CDR3 sequencing of genomic DNA was performed by Adaptive Biotechnologies. The source study handled its data this way. TCR sequencing data were retrieved from Adaptive's ImmunoSEQ software for 15 to 20 patients, whereas three other patients were processed with MiXCR and VDJtools. CDR3 nucleotide sequences shared between donor and recipient were removed because their origin could not be assigned. To be classed as alloreactive, a clone needed at least 2-fold expansion over unstimulated cells and a minimum CFSE-low frequency of 0.002% (template counts) or 0.001% (read counts). Clones were considered mappable if detected in sequenced pre-transplant spleen, lymph node, or MLR CFSE-low populations of the donor or recipient. Cumulative frequency of alloreactive clones was calculated as a percentage of all sequences weighted by copy number. TCRdb holds this immuneACCESS table with in-frame rearrangements only. Some clones are missing; in checked studies, unresolved V genes explain under half, and the rest has no known cause. V, J and clone size are taken as reported in that table, and D and trimming were inferred from the DNA itself. Within this sample are around 35,000 clones, with roughly 87% of them counted one time only. Over 15% of the sample belongs to the ten largest clones.

This specimen was ileum tissue, taken about 28 weeks after intestinal transplant. The chain joins TRBV4-2 to TRBJ1-5, with TRBD1 matching 8 junction bases. This sequence was found in a human patient who received an intestinal transplant, so some T cells may come from the graft donor. CDR3 protein: CASSQGQDRNQPQHF. The DNA sequence is as follows: TGTGCCAGCAGCCAGGGACAGGACCGCAATCAGCCCCAGCATTTT.